The 17 T cell receptor beta chains given below trace back to one sample, sequenced in a study of PD-L1 blockade in urothelial cancer. Profiling relied on immunoSEQ multiplex PCR, and the TCRdb table lists in-frame clones only, not all of them. This table holds around 120,000 clones, around 88% found once. Indicated time point: peripheral blood 6 weeks after treatment start. The sequenced sample was PBMCs, obtained around atezolizumab (anti-PD-L1) treatment. The receptors originated from a man aged 60 to 69 with urothelial cancer.

This chain uses TRBV28 with TRBJ1-6; D is unresolved. CDR1 and CDR2 from the germline V gene are MDHEN and SYDVKM. Trimming removed 4 bases from V and 8 bases from J, with 9 bases in between. The CDR3 consists of 13 residues. The CDR3 reads CASSSVFHSPLHF. The CDR3 DNA reads TGTGCCAGCAGTTCAGTCTTCCATTCACCCCTCCACTTT.

V usage is TRBV10-3 and J usage is TRBJ2-7; TRBD1 might be the D (6 bases). Germline lookup yields CDR1 ENHRY and CDR2 SYGVKD. The CDR3 has 13 amino acids. Trimming pared 4 bases from V and 1 base from J, leaving 8 bases between. The CDR3 region has the DNA TGTGCCATCAGTGGGGACATATCCTACGAGCAGTACTTC. Translated, it gives CAISGDISYEQYF.

The rearrangement links TRBV7-8 to TRBJ2-7; TRBD2 is a possible D gene (5 bases). V gave up 0 bases and J gave up 3 bases, with 12 bases separating them. Germline V CDR1 and CDR2: SGHVS, FQNEAQ. The CDR3 has 15 amino acids. As DNA, the CDR3 is TGTGCCAGCAGCTTAGCGGAAGGAGGCTACTACGAGCAGTACTTC. It yields the protein CASSLAEGGYYEQYF.

The genes are TRBV7-9 and TRBJ2-4; D is perhaps TRBD1 (5 bases). Per germline, CDR1 SEHNR and CDR2 FQNEAQ (reference sequence). Trimming removed 5 bases from V and 3 bases from J, with 11 bases in between. The CDR3 has 14 amino acids. The CDR3 loop reads CASSARDGKNIQYF. The DNA for the CDR3 is TGTGCCAGCAGCGCCAGGGATGGCAAAAACATTCAGTACTTC.

This clone was counted between two and nine times. The chain's CDR3 is CASRPGLAYEQYF. CDR3 nucleotides: TGTGCCAGCAGACCGGGACTAGCCTACGAGCAGTACTTC. This chain joins TRBV6-1 and TRBJ2-7; TRBD2 matches 8 bases. Germline CDR1 is MNHNS and CDR2 is SASEGT. This CDR3 region has 13 residues. J was trimmed by 2 bases and V by 6 bases; bases with no gene match: 3.

V and J are TRBV28 and TRBJ1-1; D call uncertain. Looked up from germline, CDR1 is MDHEN and CDR2 is SYDVKM. V was shortened by 5 bases and J by 1 base, with 14 bases between the two germline ends. The CDR3 has 15 amino acids. CDR3 nucleotide sequence: TGTGCCAGCAGTCTGGCGGGCGAGGCGAACACTGAAGCTTTCTTT. It codes for CASSLAGEANTEAFF.

V gene TRBV9 combines with J gene TRBJ1-3, with unresolved D. The length of the CDR3 is 15 residues. CDR1 and CDR2 from the germline V gene are SGDLS and YYNGEE. The germline V and J ends were trimmed by 3 bases and 0 bases, with 10 bases remaining between them. Written as DNA, the CDR3 is TGTGCCAGCAGCGCCATAAAGAGCTCTGGAAACACCATATATTTT. Translation gives CASSAIKSSGNTIYF.

This chain joins TRBV2 and TRBJ2-7, with 7 bases matching TRBD1. Germline values: CDR1 SNHLY, CDR2 FYNNEI. V lost 10 bases and J lost 3; bases outside the gene matches: 9. CDR3 size: 13 residues. CDR3 nucleotide sequence: TGTGCCATTCTGACAGGGAGCCTCTACGAGCAGTACTTC. Its protein product is CAILTGSLYEQYF.

The CDR3 coding sequence is TGTCCAAAGCCCCAACAGGTTCCTGGGGCCAACGTCCTGACTTTC. Its translation is CPKPQQVPGANVLTF. V is TRBV27 and J is TRBJ2-6, with D tentatively TRBD1 (5 bases). Germline V gene lookup returns CDR1 MNHEY and CDR2 SMNVEV (reference sequence). This CDR3 contains 15 residues.

The chain couples TRBV28 to TRBJ2-3, with TRBD2 as a possible D gene (8 bases). This CDR3 has 15 residues. Germline loops: CDR1 MDHEN, CDR2 SYDVKM. Deletions cut 3 bases from V and 4 bases from J, with 14 bases between. The CDR3 DNA sequence: TGTGCCAGCAGTTTTCCCGGGAGGGGGCCAGATACGCAGTATTTT. This translates into CASSFPGRGPDTQYF.

The rearrangement links TRBV28 to TRBJ1-2; TRBD1 might be the D (6 bases). This CDR3 has 15 amino acids. The V gene's germline CDR1 is MDHEN and CDR2 SYDVKM. Trimming stripped 5 bases from V and 1 base from J, with 14 bases between. Here the CDR3 reads CASSSPGDVNYGYTF. DNA of the CDR3: TGTGCCAGCAGTAGCCCAGGGGATGTTAACTATGGCTACACCTTC.

This chain uses TRBV7-9 with TRBJ2-5; D is unresolved. Germline CDR1 is SEHNR and CDR2 is FQNEAQ (reference sequence). Trimming pared 4 bases from V and 5 bases from J, leaving 11 bases between. CDR3 length: 13 amino acids. The chain's CDR3 is CASSSNSPETQYF. The DNA of the CDR3 is TGTGCCAGCAGCTCCAATTCCCCCGAGACCCAGTACTTC.

The V call is TRBV4-1, the J call TRBJ2-7, with 9 bases fitting TRBD1. In germline, CDR1 is MGHRA, CDR2 YSYEKL. The CDR3 is 15 residues long. J was trimmed by 2 bases and V by 4 bases; bases with no gene match: 6. In nucleotides, the CDR3 is TGCGCCAGCAGCCCCGGGGACAGGGTACCCTACGAGCAGTACTTC. It specifies CASSPGDRVPYEQYF.

This clone was seen only once. The chain is built from TRBV25-1 and TRBJ2-1, with D unclear. The V and J ends lost 1 base and 8 bases respectively, with 12 bases between them. Germline loops: CDR1 MGHDK, CDR2 SYGVNS. The CDR3 contains 14 residues. The CDR3 sequence is CASSELGSMDEQFF. CDR3 bases: TGTGCCAGCAGTGAATTAGGTAGCATGGATGAGCAGTTCTTC.

V is TRBV5-6 and J is TRBJ1-4, with 9 bases aligning to TRBD1. V was clipped by 4 bases and J by 10 bases; unmatched bases: 8. This CDR3 has 14 residues. Germline-derived CDR1 and CDR2 are SGHDT and YYEEEE. CDR3 nucleotides: TGTGCCAGCAGCACCGGGACAGGGACCGGAAAACTGTTTTTT. Encoded protein: CASSTGTGTGKLFF.

The chain combines TRBV9 with TRBJ2-7, with D unresolved. V was clipped by 7 bases and J by 0 bases, with 8 bases between them. Germline lookup yields CDR1 SGDLS and CDR2 YYNGEE. This CDR3 comprises 12 residues. CDR3: CASGQSSYEQYF. CDR3 in DNA: TGTGCCAGCGGCCAAAGCTCCTACGAGCAGTACTTC.

The chain is built from TRBV6-6 and TRBJ1-2; 7 nucleotides match TRBD1. Unmatched junction bases numbered 15, after V lost 4 bases and J lost 10 bases. The CDR3 sequence is 15 residues long. CDR1 and CDR2 (germline): MNHNY, SVGAGI (reference sequence). The CDR3 spells CASSSPRTGADDYTF. The CDR3 nucleotides are TGTGCCAGCAGTTCCCCTAGGACAGGCGCGGACGACTACACCTTC.